A selection of T cell receptor beta chains follows, all from one sample in a study of blood T cell repertoires in COVID-19. Clones were sequenced by immunoSEQ multiplex PCR, and TCRdb holds only the in-frame ones, with some missing. The profile shows 200,000 to 300,000 clones, more than 85% of them singletons. Sequencing used peripheral blood. The receptor source for this set is a young adult with COVID-19, enrolled during active disease. Both conserved end residues are part of each CDR3. A D gene is named only where the DNA matches it firmly. Not all rows give a size; the values are once, few, many and, for expanded clones, a class.

v_gene: TRBV27; j_gene: TRBJ2-3; abundance: once; d_gene: .; CDR3nt: TGTGCCAGCAGAGTAGCTGGGACAGATACGCAGTATTTT; CDR3aa: CASRVAGTDTQYF
v_gene: TRBV28; j_gene: TRBJ1-2; abundance: .; d_gene: .; CDR3nt: TGTGCCAGCAGTCCAGGCCACAATGGCTACACCTTC; CDR3aa: CASSPGHNGYTF
v_gene: TRBV9; j_gene: TRBJ2-3; abundance: once; d_gene: .; CDR3nt: TGTGCCAGCAGCGCAGGAGGACTGACTAGCACAGATACGCAGTATTTT; CDR3aa: CASSAGGLTSTDTQYF
v_gene: TRBV7-2; j_gene: TRBJ1-2; abundance: .; d_gene: .; CDR3nt: TGTGCCAGCCGGCCGCGGTATGGCTACACCTTC; CDR3aa: CASRPRYGYTF
v_gene: TRBV7-6; j_gene: TRBJ1-3; abundance: .; d_gene: .; CDR3nt: TGTGCCAGCAGCTTAGAGCCGAATTCTGGAAACACCATATATTTT; CDR3aa: CASSLEPNSGNTIYF
v_gene: TRBV14; j_gene: TRBJ1-3; abundance: .; d_gene: TRBD1; CDR3nt: TGTGCCAGCAGCCAGGGACAGGGGAAGGATGGAAACACCATATATTTT; CDR3aa: CASSQGQGKDGNTIYF
v_gene: TRBV11-2; j_gene: TRBJ2-3; abundance: .; d_gene: TRBD1; CDR3nt: TGTGCCAGCAGCTGGACGGGACAGGGGGCAGATACGCAGTATTTT; CDR3aa: CASSWTGQGADTQYF
v_gene: TRBV4-1; j_gene: TRBJ2-7; abundance: .; d_gene: TRBD1; CDR3nt: TGCGCCAGCAGCCAACGGACAGGGCTAGGCGAGCAGTACTTC; CDR3aa: CASSQRTGLGEQYF
v_gene: TRBV6-1; j_gene: TRBJ2-4; abundance: .; d_gene: TRBD1; CDR3nt: TGTGCCAGCAGTGGGGACAGGGGGGTGGCCAAAAACATTCAGTACTTC; CDR3aa: CASSGDRGVAKNIQYF
v_gene: TRBV5-1; j_gene: TRBJ2-7; abundance: .; d_gene: .; CDR3nt: TGCGCCAGCAGCTTGTCCCCGGAGAGCTCCTACGAGCAGTACTTC; CDR3aa: CASSLSPESSYEQYF
v_gene: TRBV5-5; j_gene: TRBJ2-1; abundance: .; d_gene: TRBD2; CDR3nt: TGTGCCAGCAGACTAGGACTAGCAAGGTACAATGAGCAGTTCTTC; CDR3aa: CASRLGLARYNEQFF
v_gene: TRBV24-1; j_gene: TRBJ2-3; abundance: .; d_gene: TRBD1; CDR3nt: TGTGCCACCAGGCCCAGGGGGCCCGACAACTATTTT; CDR3aa: CATRPRGPDNYF
v_gene: TRBV5-1; j_gene: TRBJ1-1; abundance: .; d_gene: TRBD1; CDR3nt: TGCGCCAGCAGCCCGACAGGGGACACTGAAGCTTTCTTT; CDR3aa: CASSPTGDTEAFF
v_gene: TRBV5-1; j_gene: TRBJ2-2; abundance: .; d_gene: .; CDR3nt: TGCGCCAGCAGCCACGGGGTCACGAACACCGGGGAGCTGTTTTTT; CDR3aa: CASSHGVTNTGELFF
v_gene: TRBV24-1; j_gene: TRBJ2-7; abundance: .; d_gene: TRBD1; CDR3nt: TGTGCCACCAGTGTAACAGGGGGAAGAGGCGAGCAGTACTTC; CDR3aa: CATSVTGGRGEQYF
v_gene: TRBV5-4; j_gene: TRBJ1-1; abundance: .; d_gene: .; CDR3nt: TGTGCCACCCGGGGGGGCACTGAAGCTTTCTTT; CDR3aa: CATRGGTEAFF
v_gene: TRBV5-1; j_gene: TRBJ1-4; abundance: .; d_gene: .; CDR3nt: TGCGCCAGCAGCTTGGGCGGCAGGGTAGGGTATGAAAAACTGTTTTTT; CDR3aa: CASSLGGRVGYEKLFF
v_gene: TRBV29-1; j_gene: TRBJ2-1; abundance: .; d_gene: TRBD2; CDR3nt: TGCAGCGTTGCGGGTAGCGGGAGGGCCCATGAGCAGTTCTTC; CDR3aa: CSVAGSGRAHEQFF
v_gene: TRBV6-5; j_gene: TRBJ2-1; abundance: .; d_gene: .; CDR3nt: TGTGCCAGCAGTAACGGGGAGGCCGATGAGCAGTTCTTC; CDR3aa: CASSNGEADEQFF
v_gene: TRBV6-1; j_gene: TRBJ1-2; abundance: .; d_gene: .; CDR3nt: TGTGCCAGCAGTGATGACAGGACCGTCTATGGCTACACCTTC; CDR3aa: CASSDDRTVYGYTF
v_gene: TRBV4-2; j_gene: TRBJ1-4; abundance: .; d_gene: .; CDR3nt: TGTGCCAGCAGTCTTAATGAAAAACTGTTTTTT; CDR3aa: CASSLNEKLFF